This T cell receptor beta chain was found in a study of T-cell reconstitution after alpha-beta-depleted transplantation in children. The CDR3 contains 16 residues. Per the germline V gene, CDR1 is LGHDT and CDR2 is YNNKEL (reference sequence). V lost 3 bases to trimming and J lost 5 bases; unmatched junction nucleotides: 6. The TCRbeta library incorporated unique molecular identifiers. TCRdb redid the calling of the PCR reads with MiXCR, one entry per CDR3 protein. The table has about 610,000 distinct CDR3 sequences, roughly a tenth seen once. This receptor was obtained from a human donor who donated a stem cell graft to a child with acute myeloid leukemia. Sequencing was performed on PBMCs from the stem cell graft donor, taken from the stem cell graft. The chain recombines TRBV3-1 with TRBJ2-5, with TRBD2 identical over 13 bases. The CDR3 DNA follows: TGTGCCAGCAGCCATACTAGCGGGAGGGCCCTGGAGACCCAGTACTTC. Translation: CASSHTSGRALETQYF.